This passage covers 28 T cell receptor beta chains from one sample sequenced in a study of cytomegalovirus exposure and HLA in healthy donors (TCRdb year 2017). The library came from the immunoSEQ multiplex PCR assay. For the multiplex PCR, a mixture combining 60 forward primers for TCR Vbeta segments and 13 reverse primers for TCR Jbeta segments was used. As stored in TCRdb, this immuneACCESS dataset retains in-frame rearrangements with V and J assigned. A fraction of the clones does not appear; measured against another copy, unresolved V genes explain less than half of the discrepancy, and the remainder lacks a known reason. Here the sample has fewer than 200,000 clones; approximately 84% occur a single time. The ten largest clones take up about 4.3% of the sample. What was sequenced was PBMCs. These receptors came from a woman aged 50 to 60 in good health and CMV-seropositive.

This chain connects TRBV9 to TRBJ1-2, with a possible D match to TRBD1 (6 bases). V was trimmed by 0 bases and J by 4 bases, leaving 13 bases between them. CDR1 and CDR2 from the germline V gene are SGDLS and YYNGEE. The CDR3 sequence is 15 residues long. The CDR3 DNA reads TGTGCCAGCAGCGTAGGAACCACAGGGCCCTATGGCTACACCTTC. It codes for CASSVGTTGPYGYTF.

This rearrangement joins TRBV6-1 to TRBJ1-2; D is possibly TRBD1 (5 bases). The germline V gene encodes CDR1 MNHNS and CDR2 SASEGT. Trimming shortened V by 6 bases and J by 8 bases, and 22 bases separated the two germline ends. This CDR3 comprises 15 residues. The CDR3 region has the DNA TGTGCCAGCAGAGAGACACCCAGGGTTGGTTGGGGCTACACCTTC. This encodes CASRETPRVGWGYTF.

The chain has TRBV7-2 and TRBJ1-6, with D hard to call. The CDR3 is 14 amino acids. V was pared by 2 bases and J by 10 bases, with 12 bases between. Germline CDR1 SGHTA, CDR2 FQGNSA. For the CDR3, the DNA is TGTGCCAGCAGCTTACCCCCCAGGTCCTCACCCCTCCACTTT. Translating gives CASSLPPRSSPLHF.

The J gene is TRBJ1-3, the V gene TRBV27; 7 bases match TRBD1. In germline, CDR1 is MNHEY, CDR2 SMNVEV (reference sequence). The length of the CDR3 is 13 residues. The trim removed 9 bases at V and 4 bases at J, leaving 6 bases unmatched. This chain's CDR3 is CASGEGAGNTIYF. As DNA, the CDR3 is TGTGCCAGTGGAGAGGGGGCAGGAAACACCATATATTTT.

This chain uses TRBV7-9 with TRBJ2-7; D may be TRBD1 (5 bases). V lost 5 bases to trimming and J lost 7 bases, with 15 bases between them. The CDR3 totals 13 residues. Germline V CDR1 and CDR2: SEHNR, FQNEAQ (reference sequence). The CDR3 DNA follows: TGTGCCAGCAGCCCGACAGCTTTGGGGGAGCAGTACTTC. Translation: CASSPTALGEQYF.

The chain recombines TRBV18 with TRBJ2-7, with 8 positions matching TRBD1. Germline assignment: CDR1 KGHSH and CDR2 LQKENI. J gave up 6 bases and V 3 bases, and 10 bases lay outside the gene matches. CDR3 length: 15 amino acids. Here the CDR3 DNA reads TGTGCCAGCTCACCGAATTCAGGGGGCAGCGGCGAGCAGTACTTC. It codes for CASSPNSGGSGEQYF. The whole variable domain, remainder taken from reference TRBV18 and TRBJ2-7, is NAGVMQNPRHLVRRRGQEARLRCSPMKGHSHVYWYRQLPEEGLKFMVYLQKENIIDESGMPKERFSAEFPKEGPSILRIQQVVRGDSAAYFCASSPNSGGSGEQYFGPGTRLTVT.

This chain joins TRBV18 and TRBJ2-2; 9 bases are shared with TRBD1. This CDR3 is built from 17 residues. V gave up 3 bases and J gave up 0 bases; unmatched junction bases: 5. In germline, CDR1 is KGHSH, CDR2 LQKENI. The CDR3 bases are TGTGCCAGCTCACCCCGAAGACAGGGGGCGAACACCGGGGAGCTGTTTTTT. This encodes CASSPRRQGANTGELFF.

To note about this clone: The germline gene is not matched at one end of the junction; a read error may be the cause. The chain uses TRBV7-9 and TRBJ2-7, with D possibly matching TRBD2 (6 bases). This CDR3 has 12 residues. Germline V lookup: CDR1 SEHNR, CDR2 FQNEAQ (reference sequence). The CDR3 nucleotides are TGTTCCAGCAGCCGACTAGTTGAGGAGCAGTACTTC. It translates to CSSSRLVEEQYF.

The genes are TRBV28 and TRBJ1-2; a possible D gene is TRBD1 (5 bases). Germline CDR1 and CDR2: MDHEN and SYDVKM. V was shortened by 3 bases and J by 3 bases, with 8 bases between the two germline ends. The length of the CDR3 is 13 residues. This CDR3 is CASSLGLDYGYTF. Written as DNA, the CDR3 is TGTGCCAGCAGTTTGGGACTTGACTATGGCTACACCTTC.

The chain recombines TRBV7-3 with TRBJ1-2; D is possibly TRBD1 (6 bases). The germline CDR1 and CDR2 sequences are SGHTA and FQGTGA. With 1 base removed from V and 10 bases from J, the gap between germline ends came to 16 bases. This CDR3 has 14 residues. The DNA of the CDR3 is TGTGCCAGCAGCTTAATGGCCACAGGGTACGACTACACCTTC. Translating it yields CASSLMATGYDYTF.

The rearrangement uses TRBV19 and TRBJ2-3; D is uncertain. The CDR3 is 14 residues long. V lost 7 bases and J 5 bases, leaving 16 bases between the germline ends. Germline V lookup: CDR1 LNHDA, CDR2 SQIVND (reference sequence). CDR3 in DNA: TGTGCCAGTAATCGTCGGAGCGTTGGAGATACGCAGTATTTT. This encodes CASNRRSVGDTQYF.

The chain joins TRBV19 to TRBJ2-7, with D perhaps TRBD2 (5 bases). CDR1 and CDR2 from the germline V gene are LNHDA and SQIVND (reference sequence). The CDR3 length is 12 residues. V lost 5 bases, J lost 5 bases, and 10 bases lay in between. CDR3 amino acids: CASSPGSHEQYF. The DNA of the CDR3 is TGTGCCAGTAGTCCGGGGTCTCACGAGCAGTACTTC. Variable domain in full (rest from reference TRBV19 and TRBJ2-7): DGGITQSPKYLFRKEGQNVTLSCEQNLNHDAMYWYRQDPGQGLRLIYYSQIVNDFQKGDIAEGYSVSREKKESFPLTVTSAQKNPTAFYLCASSPGSHEQYFGPGTRLTVT.

This sequence joins TRBV9 and TRBJ2-3, with 9 bases lining up with TRBD2. The V gene end was trimmed by 0 bases and the J gene end by 5 bases; junction bases not matched to a gene: 7. CDR3 size: 16 residues. The V gene's germline CDR1 is SGDLS and CDR2 YYNGEE. The CDR3 sequence: CASSVVAGGFLDTQYF. The CDR3 DNA is TGTGCCAGCAGCGTAGTCGCGGGGGGGTTTTTAGATACGCAGTATTTT.

The chain is built from TRBV7-2 and TRBJ2-7, with 12 bases lining up with TRBD2. V dropped 6 bases and J dropped 0; count of bases not matched to a gene: 3. The CDR3 runs to 15 residues. Germline V gene sequence: CDR1 SGHTA, CDR2 FQGNSA. The CDR3 DNA reads TGTGCCAGCAGTTCGACTAGCGGGAGCTCCTACGAGCAGTACTTC. It is translated as CASSSTSGSSYEQYF.

The chain recombines TRBV7-2 with TRBJ2-7, with a tentative D call TRBD2 (6 bases). V shed 1 base and J shed 0 bases, with 13 bases lying between them. In germline, CDR1 is SGHTA, CDR2 FQGNSA. CDR3 length: 16 amino acids. This CDR3 is CASSLVAAEPSYEQYF. CDR3 DNA sequence: TGTGCCAGCAGCTTAGTAGCGGCAGAGCCCTCCTACGAGCAGTACTTC.

The chain combines TRBV7-2 with TRBJ2-1; 8 nucleotides match TRBD2. The ends lost 4 bases at V and 5 bases at J; junction bases unmatched: 7. In germline, CDR1 is SGHTA, CDR2 FQGNSA. The CDR3 spans 15 residues. Here the CDR3 DNA reads TGTGCCAGCAGCTCGAGTGGACTAGCTGACAATGAGCAGTTCTTC. Translated: CASSSSGLADNEQFF. The whole variable domain, remainder taken from reference TRBV7-2 and TRBJ2-1, is GAGVSQSPSNKVTEKGKDVELRCDPISGHTALYWYRQSLGQGLEFLIYFQGNSAPDKSGLPSDRFSAERTGGSVSTLTIQRTQQEDSAVYLCASSSSGLADNEQFFGPGTRLTVL.

This clone has a handful of counts. An end of the junction does not agree with germline; a read error may underlie this. J is TRBJ2-2 and V is TRBV7-9; D is ambiguous. This CDR3 has 12 residues. Germline V gene data show CDR1 as SEHNR and CDR2 as FQNEAQ (reference sequence). The CDR3 coding sequence is TGTTCCAGCCAATCGGGTACCGGGGAGCTGTTTTTT. Residues: CSSQSGTGELFF. Drawing the rest from reference TRBV7-9 and TRBJ2-2, the complete variable domain is DTGVSQNPRHKITKRGQNVTFRCDPISEHNRLYWYRQTLGQGPEFLTYFQNEAQLEKSRLLSDRFSAERPKGSFSTLEIQRTEQGDSAMYLCSSQSGTGELFFGEGSRLTVL.

This clone was observed once. The rearrangement uses TRBV7-2 and TRBJ1-2; 10 nucleotides align to TRBD1. The germline gives CDR1 SGHTA, CDR2 FQGNSA. J was trimmed by 2 bases and V by 1 base; bases with no gene match: 1. The CDR3 covers 15 residues. The CDR3 protein is CASSLGDRGNYGYTF. The CDR3 coding sequence is TGTGCCAGCAGCTTAGGGGACAGGGGAAACTATGGCTACACCTTC.

The chain is built from TRBV5-4 and TRBJ2-1, with a weak D call TRBD2 (6 bases). Trimming took off 3 bases at V and 0 bases at J, with 13 bases between the two ends. Germline values: CDR1 SGHNT, CDR2 YYREEE (reference sequence). CDR3 length equals 16 residues. The CDR3 region has the DNA TGTGCCAGCAGCTGGGACTCCCTTCACTCCTACAATGAGCAGTTCTTC. Protein sequence: CASSWDSLHSYNEQFF. Variable domain in full (rest from reference TRBV5-4 and TRBJ2-1): ETGVTQSPTHLIKTRGQQVTLRCSSQSGHNTVSWYQQALGQGPQFIFQYYREEENGRGNFPPRFSGLQFPNYSSELNVNALELDDSALYLCASSWDSLHSYNEQFFGPGTRLTVL.

The chain combines TRBV27 with TRBJ2-3, with TRBD1 identical over 11 bases. Germline CDR1 MNHEY, CDR2 SMNVEV (reference sequence). With V trimmed by 5 bases and J by 5 bases, 12 bases remained unmatched. There are 17 residues in the CDR3. CDR3 DNA: TGTGCCAGCAGTCCCCGGACAGGGGGCGCGGTCGTAGATACGCAGTATTTT. It codes for CASSPRTGGAVVDTQYF.

V is TRBV19 and J is TRBJ2-2; unclear D gene. Germline V CDR1 and CDR2: LNHDA, SQIVND (reference sequence). Trimming removed 5 bases at V and 2 bases at J, with 9 bases between. There are 14 residues in the CDR3. CDR3 amino acids: CASSGGVNTGELFF. The DNA of the CDR3 is TGTGCCAGTAGTGGTGGAGTCAACACCGGGGAGCTGTTTTTT.

The gene calls are TRBV6-1 and TRBJ2-3; possible D gene TRBD2, 5 bases. Germline assignment: CDR1 MNHNS and CDR2 SASEGT. V lost 6 bases and J lost 2, with 6 bases in between. The CDR3 spans 12 residues. CDR3 nucleotide sequence: TGTGCCAGCAGAGCGGACACAGATACGCAGTATTTT. This codes for CASRADTDTQYF.

CDR3 sequence: CASSITGGNYGYTF. DNA for the CDR3: TGTGCCAGTAGTATCACAGGGGGGAACTATGGCTACACCTTC. The chain employs TRBV19 and TRBJ1-2; 8 nucleotides align to TRBD1. J gave up 2 bases and V 3 bases, and 2 bases lay outside the gene matches. Germline CDR1 is LNHDA and CDR2 is SQIVND (reference sequence). This CDR3 contains 14 residues. The full variable domain, its missing parts supplied by reference TRBV19 and TRBJ1-2, is DGGITQSPKYLFRKEGQNVTLSCEQNLNHDAMYWYRQDPGQGLRLIYYSQIVNDFQKGDIAEGYSVSREKKESFPLTVTSAQKNPTAFYLCASSITGGNYGYTFGSGTRLTVV.

V is TRBV30 and J is TRBJ2-4; TRBD2 might be the D (7 bases). Germline-derived CDR1 and CDR2 are GTSNPN and SVGIG (reference sequence). Trimming took 3 bases from V and 12 from J, leaving 18 bases between them. The CDR3 contains 13 residues. CDR3 bases: TGTGCCTGGAGCCGAGACCCGGGGGGCAATCAGTACTTC. This sequence encodes CAWSRDPGGNQYF.

The chain has TRBV25-1 and TRBJ2-7; 11 bases map to TRBD1. After removal of 10 bases from V and 4 bases from J, the junction contained 9 bases not matched to a gene. Germline V lookup: CDR1 MGHDK, CDR2 SYGVNS. This CDR3 contains 14 residues. In DNA form, the CDR3 reads TGTGCCACTACCCCCGGGACAGGGGGTTACGAGCAGTACTTC. This encodes CATTPGTGGYEQYF.

The sample holds one count of this clone. The rearrangement uses TRBV7-2 and TRBJ2-5; a weak D match, TRBD1 (6 bases). Germline loops: CDR1 SGHTA, CDR2 FQGNSA. The V end lost 5 bases, the J end lost 2 bases, and 15 bases lay between the germline ends. The CDR3 loop spans 15 amino acids. The CDR3 nucleotides read TGTGCCAGCAGCCCGAGGGGGAACCCACAAGAGACCCAGTACTTC. This encodes CASSPRGNPQETQYF.

The J gene is TRBJ2-7, the V gene TRBV4-2, with 8 bases fitting TRBD2. V lost 1 base to trimming and J lost 3 bases; unmatched junction nucleotides: 5. The germline CDR1 and CDR2 sequences are LGHNA and YNFKEQ. The CDR3 runs to 15 residues. The CDR3 region is CASSQGISGDYEQYF. The CDR3 DNA reads TGTGCCAGCAGCCAAGGGATTAGCGGGGACTACGAGCAGTACTTC.

The rearrangement uses TRBV9 and TRBJ2-3; 9 bases agree with TRBD2. Trimming removed 0 bases from V and 6 bases from J; junction bases left unmatched: 8. CDR1 is SGDLS and CDR2 is YYNGEE in the germline V gene. The CDR3 loop spans 16 amino acids. CDR3 bases: TGTGCCAGCAGCGTAGGGCTAGCGGGGAACGAGGATACGCAGTATTTT. The encoded protein is CASSVGLAGNEDTQYF.